This TCR beta chain is drawn from a study of cytomegalovirus exposure and HLA in healthy donors. As for the study in general: Earlier sequencing of 150 million to 200 million T cells yielded around 100 million unique TCR beta sequences. Points from the study as a whole: Previously analyzed data showed that most TCR beta V segments were productive at a frequency of about 87% or about 30%. 87-base-pair reads could not separate some V segments, including TRBV6-2 and TRBV6-3. Looking again later, the authors saw that most CMV-associated TCR beta chains seemed HLA-restricted.

Use of 60 Vbeta and 13 Jbeta primers characterized the PCR. Produced via immunoSEQ multiplex PCR; TCRdb's table is partial and in-frame only. The table lists about 110,000 clones, 81% of them singletons. Germline loops: CDR1 LNHNV, CDR2 YYDKDF (reference sequence). Deletions cut 5 bases from V and 5 bases from J, with 16 bases between. This CDR3 contains 14 residues. This clone was seen a single time. Its antigen is not identified. This receptor was obtained from a man aged 25 to 45 in good health and CMV-seronegative. Sample: PBMCs. The rearrangement links TRBV15 to TRBJ2-7; D might be TRBD2 (6 bases). The CDR3 DNA reads TGTGCCACCAGCGCGGGGTTCGGAGCGGACGAGCAGTACTTC. As protein: CATSAGFGADEQYF.